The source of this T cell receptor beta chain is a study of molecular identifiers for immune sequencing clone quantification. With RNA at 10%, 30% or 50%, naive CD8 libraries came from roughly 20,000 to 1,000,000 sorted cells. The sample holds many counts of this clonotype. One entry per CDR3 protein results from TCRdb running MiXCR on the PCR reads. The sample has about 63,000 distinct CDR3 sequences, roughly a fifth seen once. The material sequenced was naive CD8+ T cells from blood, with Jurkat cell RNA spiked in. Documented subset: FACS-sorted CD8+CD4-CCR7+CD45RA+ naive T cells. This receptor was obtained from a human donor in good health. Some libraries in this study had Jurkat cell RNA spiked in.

The DNA for the CDR3 is TGTGCCAGCAGTTACACATACTACGAGCAGTACTTC. This codes for CASSYTYYEQYF. The V call is TRBV6-2 or TRBV6-3, the J call TRBJ2-7, with D unclear. Germline values: CDR1 MNHEY, CDR2 SVGEGT. Trimming pared 2 bases from V and 3 bases from J, leaving 5 bases between. The CDR3 covers 12 residues.